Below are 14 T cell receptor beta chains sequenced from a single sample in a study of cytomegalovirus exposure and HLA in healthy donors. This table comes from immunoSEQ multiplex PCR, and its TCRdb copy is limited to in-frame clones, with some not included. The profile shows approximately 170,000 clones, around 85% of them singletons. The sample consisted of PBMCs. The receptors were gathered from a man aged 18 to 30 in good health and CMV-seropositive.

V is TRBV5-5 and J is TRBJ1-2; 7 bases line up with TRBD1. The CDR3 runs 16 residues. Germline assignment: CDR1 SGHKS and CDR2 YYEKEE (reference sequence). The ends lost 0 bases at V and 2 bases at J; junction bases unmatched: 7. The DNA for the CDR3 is TGTGCCAGCAGCTTGGCCGGGACAGCTTTGAACTATGGCTACACCTTC. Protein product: CASSLAGTALNYGYTF. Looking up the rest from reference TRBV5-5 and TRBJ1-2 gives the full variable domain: DAGVTQSPTHLIKTRGQQVTLRCSPISGHKSVSWYQQVLGQGPQFIFQYYEKEERGRGNFPDRFSARQFPNYSSELNVNALLLGDSALYLCASSLAGTALNYGYTFGSGTRLTVV.

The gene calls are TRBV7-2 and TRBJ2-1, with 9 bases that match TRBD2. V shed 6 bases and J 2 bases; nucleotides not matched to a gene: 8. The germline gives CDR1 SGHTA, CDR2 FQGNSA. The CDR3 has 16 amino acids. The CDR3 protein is CASRPAGGPTYNEQFF. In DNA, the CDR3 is TGTGCCAGCAGACCCGCGGGGGGGCCCACCTACAATGAGCAGTTCTTC.

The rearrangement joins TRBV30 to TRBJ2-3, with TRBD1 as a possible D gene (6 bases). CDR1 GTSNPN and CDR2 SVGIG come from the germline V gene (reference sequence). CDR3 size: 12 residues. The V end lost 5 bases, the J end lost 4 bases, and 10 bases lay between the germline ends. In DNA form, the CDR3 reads TGTGCCTGGGACAGGACGGCAGATACGCAGTATTTT. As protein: CAWDRTADTQYF.

The CDR3 DNA reads as TGTGCCAGCAGTTTATCGAGATCGTTGGGCCCCAATGAGCAGTTCTTC. Protein sequence: CASSLSRSLGPNEQFF. The genes are TRBV27 and TRBJ2-1; D is undetermined. Germline values: CDR1 MNHEY, CDR2 SMNVEV (reference sequence). The CDR3 is made up of 16 amino acids. V was cut by 0 bases and J by 6 bases, with 15 bases left in between.

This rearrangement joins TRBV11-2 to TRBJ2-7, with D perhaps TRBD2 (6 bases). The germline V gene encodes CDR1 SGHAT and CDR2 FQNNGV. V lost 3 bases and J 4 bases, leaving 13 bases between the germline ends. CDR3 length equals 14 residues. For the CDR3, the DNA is TGTGCCAGCAGCTTTATGGGGGGTTCGTACGAGCAGTACTTC. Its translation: CASSFMGGSYEQYF.

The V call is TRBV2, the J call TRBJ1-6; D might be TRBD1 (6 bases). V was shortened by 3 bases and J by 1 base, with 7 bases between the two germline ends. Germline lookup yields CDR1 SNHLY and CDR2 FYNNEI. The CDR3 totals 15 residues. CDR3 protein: CASSDRGSYNSPLHF. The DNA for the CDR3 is TGTGCCAGCAGTGACAGGGGATCCTATAATTCACCCCTCCACTTT.

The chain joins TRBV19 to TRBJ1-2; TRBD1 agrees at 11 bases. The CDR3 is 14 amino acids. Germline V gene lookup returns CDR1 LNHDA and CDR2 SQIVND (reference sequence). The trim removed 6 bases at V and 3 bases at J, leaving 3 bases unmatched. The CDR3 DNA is TGTGCCAGTAGCCGGGACAGGGGGGACTATGGCTACACCTTC. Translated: CASSRDRGDYGYTF.

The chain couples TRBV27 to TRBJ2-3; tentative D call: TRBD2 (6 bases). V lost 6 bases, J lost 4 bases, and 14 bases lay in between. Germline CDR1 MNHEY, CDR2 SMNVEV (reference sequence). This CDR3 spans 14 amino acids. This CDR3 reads CASRSQGGADTQYF. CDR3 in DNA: TGTGCCAGCAGATCGCAGGGCGGGGCAGATACGCAGTATTTT.

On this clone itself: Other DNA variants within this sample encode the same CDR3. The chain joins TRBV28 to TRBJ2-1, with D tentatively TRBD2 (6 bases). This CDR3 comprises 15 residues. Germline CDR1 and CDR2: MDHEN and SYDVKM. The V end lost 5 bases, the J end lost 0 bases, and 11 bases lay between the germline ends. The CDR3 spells CASSPSGSSYNEQFF. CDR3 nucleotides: TGTGCCAGCAGTCCATCCGGGAGCTCCTACAATGAGCAGTTCTTC.

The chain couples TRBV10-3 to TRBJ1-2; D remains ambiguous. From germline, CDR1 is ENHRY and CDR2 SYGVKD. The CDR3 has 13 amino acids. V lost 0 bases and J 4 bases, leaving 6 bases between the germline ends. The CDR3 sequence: CAISESGGYGYTF. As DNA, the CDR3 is TGTGCCATCAGTGAGTCCGGCGGCTATGGCTACACCTTC.

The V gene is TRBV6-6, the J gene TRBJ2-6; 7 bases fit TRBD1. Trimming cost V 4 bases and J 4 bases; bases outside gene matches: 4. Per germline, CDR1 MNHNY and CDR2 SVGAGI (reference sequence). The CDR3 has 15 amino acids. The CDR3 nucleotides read TGTGCCAGCAGTTGGGGACAGACCGGGGCCAACGTCCTGACTTTC. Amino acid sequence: CASSWGQTGANVLTF.

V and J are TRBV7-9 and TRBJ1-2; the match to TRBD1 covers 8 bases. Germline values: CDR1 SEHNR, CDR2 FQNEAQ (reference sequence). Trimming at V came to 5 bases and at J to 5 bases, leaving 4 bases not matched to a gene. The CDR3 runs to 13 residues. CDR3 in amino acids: CASSRRQGYGYTF. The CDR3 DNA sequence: TGTGCCAGCAGCCGTCGACAGGGGTATGGCTACACCTTC.

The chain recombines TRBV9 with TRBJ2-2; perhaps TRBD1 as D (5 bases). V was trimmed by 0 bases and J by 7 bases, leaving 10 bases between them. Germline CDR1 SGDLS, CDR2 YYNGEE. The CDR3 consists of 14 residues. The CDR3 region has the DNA TGTGCCAGCAGCGTAGGCCTAGGGGTCGGGGAGCTGTTTTTT. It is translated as CASSVGLGVGELFF.

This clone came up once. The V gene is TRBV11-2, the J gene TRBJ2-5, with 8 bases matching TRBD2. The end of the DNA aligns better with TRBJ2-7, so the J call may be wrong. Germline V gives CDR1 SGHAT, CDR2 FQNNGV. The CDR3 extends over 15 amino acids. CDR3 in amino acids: CASSSTGGGSYEQYF. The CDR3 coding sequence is TGTGCCAGCAGCTCCACCGGGGGGGGCTCCTACGAGCAGTACTTC.